The 26 T cell receptor beta chains below all came from one sample that was sequenced in a study of shared clonotypes between healthy human individuals (dated by TCRdb to 2018 to 2020). Libraries were constructed by the immunoSEQ multiplex PCR assay. In its TCRdb copy, this immuneACCESS table keeps in-frame sequences only and misses some clones. Where compared with another copy, unresolved V genes explain less than half of these, and the others have no known cause. In all, the sample holds some 300,000 clones, and around 70% of those were seen once. The biggest ten clones account for under 11% of the sample. The specimen sequenced was memory CD4+ T cells sorted from blood. Read against the paper, the sample's cell subset or site label means: CD45RA-negative fraction. Receptor source: a man aged 25-45 years in good health.

The rearrangement links TRBV6-5 to TRBJ2-7; 8 bases match TRBD1. The V segment lost 0 bases and the J segment 3 bases; nucleotides outside the gene matches: 4. The CDR3 is 15 residues long. Germline CDR1 is MNHEY and CDR2 is SVGAGI. The CDR3 DNA is TGTGCCAGCAGTTACTCGAGTGGGACAGGCTACGAGCAGTACTTC. Translation gives CASSYSSGTGYEQYF.

This chain connects TRBV19 to TRBJ1-1; TRBD1 aligns across 7 bases. The CDR3 is made up of 13 amino acids. V lost 4 bases to trimming and J lost 1 base; unmatched junction nucleotides: 0. The germline CDR1 and CDR2 sequences are LNHDA and SQIVND (reference sequence). For the CDR3, the DNA is TGTGCCAGTAGTACAGGGGGGAACACTGAAGCTTTCTTT. Its translation: CASSTGGNTEAFF. The complete variable domain, with remaining parts taken from reference TRBV19 and TRBJ1-1, reads DGGITQSPKYLFRKEGQNVTLSCEQNLNHDAMYWYRQDPGQGLRLIYYSQIVNDFQKGDIAEGYSVSREKKESFPLTVTSAQKNPTAFYLCASSTGGNTEAFFGQGTRLTVV.

This clone showed up just once. V usage is TRBV29-1 and J usage is TRBJ2-2; possible D gene TRBD1, 6 bases. CDR1 is SQVTM and CDR2 is ANQGSEA in the germline V gene. The CDR3 extends over 13 amino acids. Between the trimmed V and J ends, which lost 6 bases and 5 bases, there was a span of 13 bases. CDR3 sequence reads: CSVGTLGTGELFF. The CDR3 DNA sequence: TGCAGCGTGGGGACATTGGGAACCGGGGAGCTGTTTTTT.

The genes are TRBV7-8 and TRBJ2-1; 9 bases agree with TRBD2. The V gene end was trimmed by 1 base and the J gene end by 14 bases; junction bases not matched to a gene: 15. This CDR3 comprises 16 residues. Germline V gene lookup returns CDR1 SGHVS and CDR2 FQNEAQ. The CDR3, as DNA: TGTGCCAGCAGCTTAGGAGGCGGGACTAGCCTGCAACTTAAGTTCTTC. This encodes CASSLGGGTSLQLKFF.

This chain joins TRBV18 and TRBJ1-5; D is unclear. Per germline, CDR1 KGHSH and CDR2 LQKENI. The CDR3 is 15 residues long. The V end lost 5 bases, the J end lost 2 bases, and 13 bases lay between the germline ends. CDR3 in DNA: TGTGCCAGCTCAGAGGAGGGTAGGGGCAATCAGCCCCAGCATTTT. Translating gives CASSEEGRGNQPQHF.

This clone has a count of ten or more. The genes are TRBV28 and TRBJ1-1; no firm D call. The germline gives CDR1 MDHEN, CDR2 SYDVKM. The V gene lost 7 bases and the J gene lost 0 bases, with 6 bases spanning the gap. This CDR3 comprises 12 residues. The DNA of the CDR3 is TGTGCCAGCACTTTCATGAACACTGAAGCTTTCTTT. It yields the protein CASTFMNTEAFF.

This clone was picked up one time. The chain couples TRBV18 to TRBJ1-2, with 7 bases fitting TRBD1. The junction had 3 bases not matched to a gene; V was cut back by 2 bases and J by 6 bases. In germline, CDR1 is KGHSH, CDR2 LQKENI. This CDR3 region has 13 residues. This CDR3 is CASSPNRGDGYTF. CDR3 in DNA: TGTGCCAGCTCACCAAACAGGGGAGATGGCTACACCTTC. Filled out from reference TRBV18 and TRBJ1-2, the complete variable domain reads NAGVMQNPRHLVRRRGQEARLRCSPMKGHSHVYWYRQLPEEGLKFMVYLQKENIIDESGMPKERFSAEFPKEGPSILRIQQVVRGDSAAYFCASSPNRGDGYTFGSGTRLTVV.

This clone was found once. The rearrangement links TRBV9 to TRBJ2-2; D is unresolved. Deletions cut 4 bases from V and 5 bases from J, with 9 bases between. This CDR3 is built from 13 residues. Germline CDR1 SGDLS, CDR2 YYNGEE. The CDR3 region is CASSLHETGELFF. The CDR3 DNA reads TGTGCCAGCAGCCTACACGAGACCGGGGAGCTGTTTTTT.

This clone was seen only a few times. The V and J genes are TRBV5-8 and TRBJ2-7; D is ambiguous. The CDR3 sequence is 12 residues long. Germline-derived CDR1 and CDR2 are SGHTS and YDEGEE. The V and J ends lost 4 bases and 6 bases respectively, with 11 bases between them. The CDR3 coding sequence is TGTGCCAGCAGCGTGGGGTATGGCGAGCAGTACTTC. Its protein product is CASSVGYGEQYF. Combining the CDR3 with reference TRBV5-8 and TRBJ2-7 gives the whole variable domain EAGVTQSPTHLIKTRGQQATLRCSPISGHTSVYWYQQALGLGLQFLLWYDEGEERNRGNFPPRFSGRQFPNYSSELNVNALELEDSALYLCASSVGYGEQYFGPGTRLTVT.

The J gene is TRBJ2-7, the V gene TRBV7-2; D tentatively fits TRBD1 or TRBD2 (5 bases each). The CDR3 is made up of 13 amino acids. Trimming shortened V by 3 bases and J by 6 bases, and 12 bases separated the two germline ends. CDR1 SGHTA and CDR2 FQGNSA come from the germline V gene. The CDR3 region is CASSLGVRGEQYF. As DNA, the CDR3 is TGTGCCAGCAGCTTGGGGGTGAGGGGCGAGCAGTACTTC.

The J gene is TRBJ2-1, the V gene TRBV7-8, with 7 bases identical to TRBD2. The junction had 10 bases not matched to a gene; V was cut back by 6 bases and J by 5 bases. This CDR3 is 15 amino acids long. Germline V gene sequence: CDR1 SGHVS, CDR2 FQNEAQ. DNA for the CDR3: TGTGCCAGCAGAGGCGGGAGACTGATGAACAATGAGCAGTTCTTC. This translates into CASRGGRLMNNEQFF.

This chain uses TRBV5-4 with TRBJ1-1; D is ambiguous. V lost 4 bases to trimming and J lost 1 base, with 11 bases between them. This CDR3 has 14 residues. Looked up from germline, CDR1 is SGHNT and CDR2 is YYREEE (reference sequence). CDR3 sequence (DNA): TGTGCCAGCAGCCTGAGGGTGGGGAACACTGAAGCTTTCTTT. This gives the protein CASSLRVGNTEAFF.

The rearrangement links TRBV19 to TRBJ1-1; TRBD1 agrees at 9 bases. From germline, CDR1 is LNHDA and CDR2 SQIVND (reference sequence). The V gene end was trimmed by 8 bases and the J gene end by 7 bases; junction bases not matched to a gene: 5. The CDR3 is made up of 12 amino acids. CDR3 nucleotides: TGTGCCAGTCGGGACAGGGCTATTGAAGCTTTCTTT. Translated: CASRDRAIEAFF.

Concerning this clone: Given a much more abundant clone one base away, this may be a read error. V gene TRBV7-7 combines with J gene TRBJ2-7, with D tentatively TRBD1 (5 bases). The CDR3 length is 13 residues. The germline V gene has CDR1 SSHAT and CDR2 FNYEAQ (reference sequence). V was pared by 0 bases and J by 3 bases, with 6 bases between. In DNA, the CDR3 is TGTGCCAGCAGCTTAGCTAGGGGCTACGAGCAGTACTTC. It is translated as CASSLARGYEQYF.

The chain combines TRBV5-6 with TRBJ2-7; D might be TRBD2 (6 bases). CDR1 is SGHDT, CDR2 YYEEEE, per germline. The CDR3 is 14 residues long. V lost 2 bases, J lost 4 bases, and 13 bases lay in between. CDR3 DNA sequence: TGTGCCAGCAGCTTCGGGGGTGCGATGTACGAGCAGTACTTC. This encodes CASSFGGAMYEQYF. Complete variable domain (other parts from reference TRBV5-6 and TRBJ2-7): DAGVTQSPTHLIKTRGQQVTLRCSPKSGHDTVSWYQQALGQGPQFIFQYYEEEERQRGNFPDRFSGHQFPNYSSELNVNALLLGDSALYLCASSFGGAMYEQYFGPGTRLTVT.

This chain connects TRBV5-1 to TRBJ2-2, with D perhaps TRBD1 or TRBD2 (5 bases each). CDR3 length: 16 amino acids. Germline V gene sequence: CDR1 SGHRS, CDR2 YFSETQ. The V end was cut by 2 bases, the J end by 2 bases, with 13 bases between. The CDR3 nucleotides are TGCGCCAGCAGCTTCGGGGTTGGGGGTAACACCGGGGAGCTGTTTTTT. Translating it yields CASSFGVGGNTGELFF.

CDR3 in DNA: TGTGCCAGCTCACCGCCAACATCCTACGAGCAGTACTTC. It translates to CASSPPTSYEQYF. The gene calls are TRBV18 and TRBJ2-7; D is ambiguous. The V gene's germline CDR1 is KGHSH and CDR2 LQKENI. Trimming shortened V by 3 bases and J by 1 base, and 7 bases separated the two germline ends. The CDR3 covers 13 residues.

The chain combines TRBV18 with TRBJ2-3; 10 bases line up with TRBD1. Germline CDR1 and CDR2: KGHSH and LQKENI. V trimming: 3 bases; J trimming: 2 bases; junction bases outside the gene matches: 2. The CDR3 is made up of 15 amino acids. CDR3 sequence reads: CASSPTGGFTDTQYF. DNA of the CDR3: TGTGCCAGCTCACCGACAGGGGGCTTCACAGATACGCAGTATTTT.

The J gene is TRBJ2-7, the V gene TRBV11-2; 7 bases line up with TRBD2. CDR1 SGHAT and CDR2 FQNNGV come from the germline V gene. V lost 2 bases and J lost 2; bases outside the gene matches: 9. CDR3 length: 16 residues. For the CDR3, the DNA is TGTGCCAGCAGCTTAACTGCGACGGGAGGTACCTACGAGCAGTACTTC. Protein sequence: CASSLTATGGTYEQYF.

The rearrangement uses TRBV2 and TRBJ2-2; 8 nucleotides agree with TRBD1. CDR3 length: 15 residues. Germline lookup yields CDR1 SNHLY and CDR2 FYNNEI. The ends lost 8 bases at V and 7 bases at J; junction bases unmatched: 12. CDR3 sequence: CASQVGRGRFGELFF. CDR3 sequence (DNA): TGTGCCAGCCAAGTAGGCAGGGGGCGCTTCGGGGAGCTGTTTTTT. Using reference TRBV2 and TRBJ2-2 for the parts outside the CDR3, the full variable domain is EPEVTQTPSHQVTQMGQEVILRCVPISNHLYFYWYRQILGQKVEFLVSFYNNEISEKSEIFDDQFSVERPDGSNFTLKIRSTKLEDSAMYFCASQVGRGRFGELFFGEGSRLTVL.

The genes are TRBV6-5 and TRBJ2-3; weak D call: TRBD1 (6 bases). The CDR3 spans 14 residues. The germline V and J ends were trimmed by 4 bases and 5 bases, with 13 bases remaining between them. Germline loops: CDR1 MNHEY, CDR2 SVGAGI. CDR3 protein: CASSLNRAEDTQYF. CDR3 bases: TGTGCCAGCAGTTTAAACAGGGCGGAAGATACGCAGTATTTT.

The chain has TRBV5-6 and TRBJ1-2; tentative D call: TRBD1 (5 bases). The length of the CDR3 is 13 residues. The V and J ends lost 4 bases and 6 bases respectively, with 13 bases between them. Germline CDR1 is SGHDT and CDR2 is YYEEEE. In DNA, the CDR3 is TGTGCCAGCAGCCTACAGGTTCCGCATGGCTACACCTTC. It yields the protein CASSLQVPHGYTF.

V usage is TRBV5-1 and J usage is TRBJ2-7; 10 bases fit TRBD2. The length of the CDR3 is 16 residues. V dropped 4 bases and J dropped 4; count of bases not matched to a gene: 11. Germline values: CDR1 SGHRS, CDR2 YFSETQ. CDR3 nucleotides: TGCGCCAGCAGCCCAGCTAGCGGGAGTTCAGTTTACGAGCAGTACTTC. Translating it yields CASSPASGSSVYEQYF.

The chain links TRBV7-2 to TRBJ2-3, with 16 bases lining up with TRBD2. CDR1 and CDR2 (germline): SGHTA, FQGNSA. V lost 6 bases and J lost 5; bases outside the gene matches: 8. This CDR3 has 17 amino acids. This CDR3 is CASSPGTSGRAKDTQYF. The CDR3, as DNA: TGTGCCAGCAGTCCCGGGACTAGCGGGAGGGCCAAAGATACGCAGTATTTT.

Points on this clone: Mismatch with germline at one junction end may stem from a read error. Other DNA sequences in the same sample also yield this CDR3. The rearrangement links TRBV15 to TRBJ2-3; the D gene is possibly TRBD2 (7 bases). CDR1 is LNHNV, CDR2 YYDKDF, per germline (reference sequence). The CDR3 is made up of 15 amino acids. CDR3 nucleotide sequence: TGTGCCACCAGCAGAGACCCGGCGGGGGCAGATTCGCAGTATTTT. This encodes CATSRDPAGADSQYF.

J is TRBJ1-5 and V is TRBV6-1, with no clear D. Germline assignment: CDR1 MNHNS and CDR2 SASEGT. Deletions cut 4 bases from V and 4 bases from J, with 11 bases between. This CDR3 contains 14 residues. CDR3 sequence: CASSAWGENQPQHF. DNA of the CDR3: TGTGCCAGCAGTGCCTGGGGAGAAAATCAGCCCCAGCATTTT.